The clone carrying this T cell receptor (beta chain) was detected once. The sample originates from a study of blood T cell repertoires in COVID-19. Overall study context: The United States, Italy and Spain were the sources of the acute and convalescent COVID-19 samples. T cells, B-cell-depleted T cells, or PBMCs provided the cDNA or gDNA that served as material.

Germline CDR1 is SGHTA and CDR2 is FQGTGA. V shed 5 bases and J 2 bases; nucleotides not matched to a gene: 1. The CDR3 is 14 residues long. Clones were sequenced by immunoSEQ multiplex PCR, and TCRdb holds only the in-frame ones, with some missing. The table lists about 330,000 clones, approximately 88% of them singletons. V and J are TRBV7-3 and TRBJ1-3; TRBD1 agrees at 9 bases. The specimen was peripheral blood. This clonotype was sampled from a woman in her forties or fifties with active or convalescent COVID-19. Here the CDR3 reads CASSRQGAGNTIYF. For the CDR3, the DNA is TGTGCCAGCAGCCGACAGGGGGCTGGAAACACCATATATTTT.